What follows is one T cell receptor beta chain and its context. The antigen is not known. The data stem from a study of cytomegalovirus exposure and HLA in healthy donors. As for the study in general: The roughly 120 million unique TCR beta sequences, from approximately 170 million T cells, were found by an earlier analysis. Regarding the study as a whole: The study labeled roughly 160 TCR beta chains cytomegalovirus-associated. Upon later analysis, HLA-associated TCR beta chains proved more clonally expanded than other, equally common chains. The authors confirmed in vitro that three CMV-associated chains were specific for CMV antigens.

It was with 60 Vbeta and 13 Jbeta primers that the PCR ran. Sequencing was performed with immunoSEQ multiplex PCR; in TCRdb, only in-frame clones are kept and a portion is missing. The sample records tens of thousands of clones, more than 80% being singletons. The sequencing input was PBMCs. The receptor was isolated from a woman in her 30s in good health and CMV-seronegative.

CDR3 in amino acids: CASSTYDSGNTIYF. The CDR3 nucleotides read TGTGCCAGCTCCACCTATGACTCTGGAAACACCATATATTTT. The chain employs TRBV28 and TRBJ1-3; no clear D gene. CDR1 and CDR2 (germline): MDHEN, SYDVKM. This CDR3 is built from 14 residues. V dropped 8 bases and J dropped 0 bases, with 11 bases sitting between them. The full variable domain, its missing parts supplied by reference TRBV28 and TRBJ1-3, is DVKVTQSSRYLVKRTGEKVFLECVQDMDHENMFWYRQDPGLGLRLIYFSYDVKMKEKGDIPEGYSVSREKKERFSLILESASTNQTSMYLCASSTYDSGNTIYFGEGSWLTVV.